A single sample is the source of the 29 T cell receptor beta chains below, sequenced in a study of T cells in localized non-small cell lung cancer. Sequenced by immunoSEQ multiplex PCR; TCRdb stores in-frame clones only, minus some. The sample shows some 49,000 clones, approximately 81% of them seen only once. The sequenced sample was peripheral blood mononuclear cells, obtained before any cancer treatment. The receptor source for this set is a man between 40 and 70 years old with stage III lung adenocarcinoma.

By share, this clone counts as medium-sized. The rearrangement uses TRBV10-1 and TRBJ2-7, with unresolved D. The V end was cut by 3 bases, the J end by 1 base, with 7 bases between. Germline lookup yields CDR1 WNHNN and CDR2 SYGVQD (reference sequence). This CDR3 is built from 13 residues. The CDR3 sequence is CASSDGPSYEQYF. As DNA, the CDR3 is TGCGCCAGCAGTGACGGGCCTTCCTACGAGCAGTACTTC.

The chain carries TRBV30 and TRBJ2-5, with 7 positions matching TRBD2. V was clipped by 5 bases and J by 4 bases; unmatched bases: 7. This CDR3 contains 13 residues. The germline gives CDR1 GTSNPN, CDR2 SVGIG (reference sequence). CDR3 coding DNA: TGTGCCTGGCAACTAGCGTCACGAGAGACCCAGTACTTC. Translated: CAWQLASRETQYF. The entire variable domain, with the rest obtained from reference TRBV30 and TRBJ2-5, is as follows: SQTIHQWPATLVQPVGSPLSLECTVEGTSNPNLYWYRQAAGRGLQLLFYSVGIGQISSEVPQNLSASRPQDRQFILSSKKLLLSDSGFYLCAWQLASRETQYFGPGTRLLVL.

The rearrangement joins TRBV5-6 to TRBJ2-5; no clear D. The J call may be faulty, since TRBJ2-7 better matches the DNA end. In germline, CDR1 is SGHDT, CDR2 YYEEEE. CDR3 length equals 12 residues. The CDR3 DNA is TGTGCCAGCAGCCTGGATATCTACGAGCAGTACTTC. Its protein product is CASSLDIYEQYF.

J is TRBJ1-1 and V is TRBV6-6; 7 bases map to TRBD1. Germline CDR1 reads MNHNY; CDR2 reads SVGAGI (reference sequence). J lost 1 base, V lost 10 bases, and 6 bases had no gene match. This CDR3 comprises 13 residues. Here the CDR3 DNA reads TGTGCCACCCGGGACAGCGGGAACACTGAAGCTTTCTTT. Its protein is CATRDSGNTEAFF.

The rearrangement uses TRBV6-6 and TRBJ2-2; D may correspond to TRBD1 or TRBD2 (5 bases each). The CDR3 has 15 amino acids. The germline CDR1 and CDR2 sequences are MNHNY and SVGAGI (reference sequence). With 2 bases removed from V and 2 bases from J, the gap between germline ends came to 9 bases. Here the CDR3 reads CASSYDGANTGELFF. The DNA of the CDR3 is TGTGCCAGCAGTTACGACGGGGCTAACACCGGGGAGCTGTTTTTT.

This clone was picked up one time. V gene TRBV6-6 combines with J gene TRBJ2-5; TRBD2 might be the D (6 bases). Germline CDR1 reads MNHNY; CDR2 reads SVGAGI (reference sequence). The CDR3 consists of 14 residues. Trimming cost V 0 bases and J 5 bases, with 10 bases left between them. CDR3 nucleotides: TGTGCCAGCAGTTACTCCCAACGGGGGGAGACCCAGTACTTC. It codes for CASSYSQRGETQYF.

This clone was counted a few times. The chain joins TRBV29-1 to TRBJ2-1; D could derive from TRBD1 or TRBD2 (6 bases each). Deletions cut 5 bases from V and 2 bases from J, with 22 bases between. Germline CDR1 and CDR2: SQVTM and ANQGSEA. This CDR3 has 17 amino acids. CDR3 sequence: CSVRRGERAPPYNEQFF. DNA for the CDR3: TGCAGCGTTCGAAGGGGGGAGAGGGCTCCTCCCTACAATGAGCAGTTCTTC.

This rearrangement joins TRBV6-5 to TRBJ1-3, with 7 nucleotides matching TRBD1. V was pared by 6 bases and J by 2 bases, with 4 bases of the junction left unmatched. CDR3 length equals 14 residues. Germline V gene lookup returns CDR1 MNHEY and CDR2 SVGAGI. The CDR3: CASSLDRAGNTIYF. CDR3 coding DNA: TGTGCCAGCAGCTTAGACAGGGCTGGAAACACCATATATTTT.

This clone came up once. V gene TRBV10-2 combines with J gene TRBJ2-3, with D uncertain. The V and J ends lost 6 bases and 1 base respectively, with 5 bases between them. The CDR3 runs to 12 residues. Germline assignment: CDR1 WSHSY and CDR2 SAAADI. For the CDR3, the DNA is TGCGCCAGCAGCCTCGGCACAGATACGCAGTATTTT. Protein: CASSLGTDTQYF.

This chain uses TRBV5-1 with TRBJ2-6, with D perhaps TRBD1 (6 bases). The V end lost 4 bases, the J end lost 2 bases, and 10 bases lay between the germline ends. In germline, CDR1 is SGHRS, CDR2 YFSETQ. The CDR3 length is 15 residues. Here the CDR3 DNA reads TGCGCCAGCAGCCCCGGACAGCCTGGGGCCAACGTCCTGACTTTC. Translating it yields CASSPGQPGANVLTF.

The rearrangement joins TRBV27 to TRBJ2-3, with D perhaps assigned TRBD1 or TRBD2 (5 bases each). Germline CDR1 is MNHEY and CDR2 is SMNVEV (reference sequence). V was clipped by 3 bases and J by 6 bases, with 22 bases between them. This CDR3 is 17 amino acids long. The CDR3 spells CASSFLAGGAREDTQYF. The CDR3, as DNA: TGTGCCAGCAGTTTCCTGGCGGGTGGGGCAAGAGAGGATACGCAGTATTTT.

V usage is TRBV5-4 and J usage is TRBJ2-3; D remains ambiguous. V lost 3 bases and J 6 bases, leaving 11 bases between the germline ends. Germline assignment: CDR1 SGHNT and CDR2 YYREEE (reference sequence). CDR3 length: 13 amino acids. The CDR3 here is CASSSSSRDTQYF. CDR3 in DNA: TGTGCCAGCAGCTCCTCTTCTAGGGATACGCAGTATTTT.

The chain has TRBV6-5 and TRBJ2-5; no clear D gene. Germline-derived CDR1 and CDR2 are MNHEY and SVGAGI. This CDR3 region has 13 residues. Between the trimmed V and J ends, which lost 2 bases and 5 bases, there was a span of 9 bases. CDR3 in DNA: TGTGCCAGCAGTTACGCGTTTAGGGAGACCCAGTACTTC. It translates to CASSYAFRETQYF.

J is TRBJ2-7 and V is TRBV7-2; no definite D call. Trimming took off 4 bases at V and 4 bases at J, with 14 bases between the two ends. Looked up from germline, CDR1 is SGHTA and CDR2 is FQGNSA. This CDR3 comprises 14 residues. The CDR3 DNA is TGTGCCAGCAGCTCACCCCCTAGATCATACGAGCAGTACTTC. Translating gives CASSSPPRSYEQYF.

The chain is built from TRBV27 and TRBJ2-7, with 12 positions matching TRBD2. Germline V lookup: CDR1 MNHEY, CDR2 SMNVEV (reference sequence). V was clipped by 3 bases and J by 1 base; unmatched bases: 1. The CDR3 sequence is 15 residues long. The CDR3 DNA sequence: TGTGCCAGCAGTTTGACTAGCGGGGGATCCTACGAGCAGTACTTC. It codes for CASSLTSGGSYEQYF.

The chain combines TRBV6-5 with TRBJ2-7, with 7 nucleotides matching TRBD1. V gave up 4 bases and J gave up 0 bases; unmatched junction bases: 6. In germline, CDR1 is MNHEY, CDR2 SVGAGI. This CDR3 spans 15 amino acids. CDR3 loop: CASSLRTGTSYEQYF. DNA for the CDR3: TGTGCCAGCAGTTTGAGGACAGGTACCTCCTACGAGCAGTACTTC.

Notes on this clone: The identical CDR3 is also encoded by other nucleotide sequences in the sample. The genes are TRBV18 and TRBJ2-5; unclear D gene. Looked up from germline, CDR1 is KGHSH and CDR2 is LQKENI. V gave up 6 bases and J gave up 4 bases, with 12 bases separating them. This CDR3 is 13 amino acids long. CDR3: CASSPRQGETQYF. DNA for the CDR3: TGTGCCAGCTCCCCCCGACAAGGAGAGACCCAGTACTTC.

The chain has TRBV2 and TRBJ2-7, with D unclear. Germline V gives CDR1 SNHLY, CDR2 FYNNEI. The CDR3 is 12 amino acids. V dropped 6 bases and J dropped 5 bases, with 11 bases sitting between them. CDR3 in amino acids: CASRPQEHEQYF. Written as DNA, the CDR3 is TGTGCCAGCAGGCCTCAGGAACACGAGCAGTACTTC.

The chain joins TRBV29-1 to TRBJ2-7; D is undetermined. V was pared by 6 bases and J by 3 bases, with 15 bases between. There are 13 residues in the CDR3. The V gene's germline CDR1 is SQVTM and CDR2 ANQGSEA. The CDR3 reads CSVQLGGSYEQYF. DNA for the CDR3: TGCAGCGTCCAGCTGGGCGGAAGCTACGAGCAGTACTTC.

The J gene is TRBJ2-7, the V gene TRBV6-6, with D perhaps being TRBD1 or TRBD2 (5 bases each). The ends were cut back, 5 bases at V and 6 bases at J, with 14 bases in the middle. CDR1 MNHNY and CDR2 SVGAGI come from the germline V gene (reference sequence). The CDR3 is 13 residues long. CDR3 amino acids: CASSPGPHPEQYF. For the CDR3, the DNA is TGTGCCAGCAGTCCGGGACCCCATCCCGAGCAGTACTTC.

The chain links TRBV27 to TRBJ2-6, with 7 bases identical to TRBD1. Germline V gene sequence: CDR1 MNHEY, CDR2 SMNVEV (reference sequence). The length of the CDR3 is 17 residues. Germline trimming cut 8 bases from V and 0 bases from J; bases unmatched to any gene: 10. Written as DNA, the CDR3 is TGTGCCAGCGGCCCGGACAGGTTCAGCTCTGGGGCCAACGTCCTGACTTTC. Translated, it gives CASGPDRFSSGANVLTF.

The rearrangement joins TRBV4-2 to TRBJ2-6, with 8 bases lining up with TRBD1. Losses at the gene ends were 2 bases for V and 0 bases for J; bases not matched to a gene: 6. The CDR3 totals 18 residues. The germline gives CDR1 LGHNA, CDR2 YNFKEQ. The CDR3 DNA reads as TGTGCCAGCAGCCAACTGGGACAGGCTCCCTCTGGGGCCAACGTCCTGACTTTC. Amino acids: CASSQLGQAPSGANVLTF.

The rearrangement uses TRBV5-1 and TRBJ2-7; no reliable D call. The CDR3 extends over 14 amino acids. The V and J ends lost 3 bases and 6 bases respectively, with 16 bases between them. The V gene's germline CDR1 is SGHRS and CDR2 YFSETQ. This CDR3 reads CASSWGPFSGEQYF. The CDR3 nucleotides are TGCGCCAGCAGCTGGGGTCCCTTTTCCGGCGAGCAGTACTTC.

The rearrangement uses TRBV27 and TRBJ1-5; D not resolved. V dropped 3 bases and J dropped 6 bases, with 12 bases sitting between them. The CDR3 runs to 14 residues. CDR1 and CDR2 from the germline V gene are MNHEY and SMNVEV (reference sequence). The CDR3 nucleotides read TGTGCCAGCAGTTTTCTGACTCCTGGTCAGCCCCAGCATTTT. Residues: CASSFLTPGQPQHF.

This clone has just a few counts. V gene TRBV25-1 combines with J gene TRBJ2-7; perhaps D is TRBD1 or TRBD2 (5 bases each). Per the germline V gene, CDR1 is MGHDK and CDR2 is SYGVNS. Trimming stripped 4 bases from V and 10 bases from J, with 14 bases between. CDR3 length: 12 amino acids. CDR3 nucleotide sequence: TGTGCCAGCAGTGCACTCCGGGACCTTCAGTACTTC. Its translation: CASSALRDLQYF.

In DNA form, the CDR3 reads TGTGCCAGCAGCTTAGATCTAGCGAGCTCCTACAATGAGCAGTTCTTC. Its translation is CASSLDLASSYNEQFF. The V call is TRBV7-2, the J call TRBJ2-1; possible D gene TRBD2, 6 bases. Per germline, CDR1 SGHTA and CDR2 FQGNSA. V dropped 1 base and J dropped 0 bases, with 10 bases sitting between them. This CDR3 region has 16 residues.

The rearrangement joins TRBV5-6 to TRBJ2-1; perhaps TRBD2 as D (5 bases). Germline V CDR1 and CDR2: SGHDT, YYEEEE. The CDR3 extends over 16 amino acids. Trimming left V 0 bases short and J 5 bases short, with 15 bases between. The CDR3 DNA is TGTGCCAGCAGCTTGGCCATGAGGGTTTGGGACAATGAGCAGTTCTTC. Translation gives CASSLAMRVWDNEQFF.

The rearrangement joins TRBV10-3 to TRBJ2-7; TRBD2 aligns across 16 bases. There are 15 residues in the CDR3. Germline CDR1 ENHRY, CDR2 SYGVKD. The trim removed 6 bases at V and 1 base at J, leaving 0 bases unmatched. CDR3 sequence: CAIRGLAGGSYEQYF. The CDR3 DNA follows: TGTGCCATCAGGGGACTAGCGGGGGGGTCCTACGAGCAGTACTTC.

The V and J genes are TRBV27 and TRBJ2-7; no firm D call. This CDR3 is 16 amino acids long. Germline V lookup: CDR1 MNHEY, CDR2 SMNVEV (reference sequence). Trimming left V 5 bases short and J 2 bases short, with 19 bases between. The DNA for the CDR3 is TGTGCCAGCAGTGCCCGAGCCGGCTCAGACGCCTACGAGCAGTACTTC. It codes for CASSARAGSDAYEQYF.